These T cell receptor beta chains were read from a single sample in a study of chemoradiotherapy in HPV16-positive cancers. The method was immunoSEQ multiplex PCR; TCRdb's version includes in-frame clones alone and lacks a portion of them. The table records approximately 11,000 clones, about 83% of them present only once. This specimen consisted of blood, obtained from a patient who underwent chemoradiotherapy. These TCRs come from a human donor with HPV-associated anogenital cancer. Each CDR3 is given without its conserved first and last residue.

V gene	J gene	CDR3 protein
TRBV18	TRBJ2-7	ASSPPEGHAAYEQY
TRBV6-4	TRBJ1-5	ASSWDIPLIQPQH
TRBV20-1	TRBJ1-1	SAGAFGPF
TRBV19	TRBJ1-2	ASSRDRDYYGYT
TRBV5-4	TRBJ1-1	ASSLSRVNTEAF
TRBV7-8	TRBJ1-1	ASSLAPNTEAF
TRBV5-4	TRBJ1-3	ASSLTGSGNTIY
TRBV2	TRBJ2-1	ASSPLGVYEQF
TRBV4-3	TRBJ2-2	ASSQDGQYTGELF
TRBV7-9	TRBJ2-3	ASTSSGTDTQY
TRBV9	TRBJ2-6	ASSQGSSGANVLT
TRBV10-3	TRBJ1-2	AISEGLGEGGYT
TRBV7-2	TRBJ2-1	ASSFGGAGIGNEQF
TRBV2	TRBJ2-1	ASDERSTYNEQF
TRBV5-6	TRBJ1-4	ASSLFRGLGDEKLF
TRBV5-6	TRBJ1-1	ASSLYGQGTMNTEAF